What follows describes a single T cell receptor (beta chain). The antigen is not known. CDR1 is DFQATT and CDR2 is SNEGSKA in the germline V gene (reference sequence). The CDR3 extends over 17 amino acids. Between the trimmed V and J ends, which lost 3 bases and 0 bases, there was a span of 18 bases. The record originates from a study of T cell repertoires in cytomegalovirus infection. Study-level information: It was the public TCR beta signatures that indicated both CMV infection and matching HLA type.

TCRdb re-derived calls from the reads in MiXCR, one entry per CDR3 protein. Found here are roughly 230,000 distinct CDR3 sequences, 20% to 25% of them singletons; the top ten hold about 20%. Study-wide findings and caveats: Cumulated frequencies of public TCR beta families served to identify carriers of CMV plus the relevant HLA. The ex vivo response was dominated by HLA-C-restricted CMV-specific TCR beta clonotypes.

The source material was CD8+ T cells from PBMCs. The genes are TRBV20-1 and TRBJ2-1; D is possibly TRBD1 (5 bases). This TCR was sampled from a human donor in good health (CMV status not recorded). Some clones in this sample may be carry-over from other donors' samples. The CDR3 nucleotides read TGCAGTGCTAGCGGAGACAGCCTAGGGGCCTCCTACAATGAGCAGTTCTTC. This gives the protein CSASGDSLGASYNEQFF.